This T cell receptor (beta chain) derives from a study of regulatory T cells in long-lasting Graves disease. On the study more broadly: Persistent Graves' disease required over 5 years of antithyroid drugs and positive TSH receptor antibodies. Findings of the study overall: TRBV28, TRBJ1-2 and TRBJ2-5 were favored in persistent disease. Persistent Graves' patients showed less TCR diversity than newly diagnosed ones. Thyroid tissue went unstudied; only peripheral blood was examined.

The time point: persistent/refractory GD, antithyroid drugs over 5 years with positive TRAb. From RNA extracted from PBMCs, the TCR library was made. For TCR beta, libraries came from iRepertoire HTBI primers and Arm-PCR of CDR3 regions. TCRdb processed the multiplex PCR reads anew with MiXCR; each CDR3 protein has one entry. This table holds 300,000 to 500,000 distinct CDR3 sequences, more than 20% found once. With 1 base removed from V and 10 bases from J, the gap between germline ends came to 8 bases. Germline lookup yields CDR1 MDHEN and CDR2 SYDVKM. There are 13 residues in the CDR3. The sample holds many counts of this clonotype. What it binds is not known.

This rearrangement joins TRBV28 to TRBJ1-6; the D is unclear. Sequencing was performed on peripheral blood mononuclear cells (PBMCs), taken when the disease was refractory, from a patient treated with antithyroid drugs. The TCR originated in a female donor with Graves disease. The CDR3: CASSLFDGSPLHF. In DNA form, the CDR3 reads TGTGCCAGCAGTTTATTCGATGGGTCACCCCTCCACTTT. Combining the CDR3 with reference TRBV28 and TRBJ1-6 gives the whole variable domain DVKVTQSSRYLVKRTGEKVFLECVQDMDHENMFWYRQDPGLGLRLIYFSYDVKMKEKGDIPEGYSVSREKKERFSLILESASTNQTSMYLCASSLFDGSPLHFGNGTRLTVT.